The present T cell receptor (beta chain) was sequenced within a study of blood T cell repertoires in COVID-19. Under the authors' procedure: Estimated nucleated cell counts came from reference gene primer amplification. Sequencing used immunoSEQ multiplex PCR; TCRdb keeps in-frame clones, though not all of them. Clonal size and the V and J genes are those of that table, whereas D and trimming came from the DNA. The top ten clones hold roughly 0.92% of a sample with 250,000 to 300,000 clones, roughly 90% of them seen once. With 3 bases removed from V and 4 bases from J, the gap between germline ends came to 8 bases. This CDR3 spans 13 amino acids.

This receptor was identified in a woman aged 35 to 49 who had recovered from COVID-19. The sample consisted of peripheral blood. The chain uses TRBV12-3 or TRBV12-4 and TRBJ2-3, with a weak D call TRBD2 (6 bases). CDR3 coding DNA: TGTGCCAGCAGTTTCGGGGGTGCAGATACGCAGTATTTT. It codes for CASSFGGADTQYF.